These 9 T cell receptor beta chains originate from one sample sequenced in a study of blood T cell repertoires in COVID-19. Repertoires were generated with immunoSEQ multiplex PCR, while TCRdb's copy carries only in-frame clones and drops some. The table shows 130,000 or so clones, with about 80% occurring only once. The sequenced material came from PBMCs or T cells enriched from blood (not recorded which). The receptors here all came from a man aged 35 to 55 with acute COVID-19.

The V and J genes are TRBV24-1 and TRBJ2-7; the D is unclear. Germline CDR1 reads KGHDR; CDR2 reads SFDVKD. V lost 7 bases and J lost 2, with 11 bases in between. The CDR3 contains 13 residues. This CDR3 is CATSSTETYEQYF. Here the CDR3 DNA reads TGTGCCACCAGCTCGACTGAAACCTACGAGCAGTACTTC.

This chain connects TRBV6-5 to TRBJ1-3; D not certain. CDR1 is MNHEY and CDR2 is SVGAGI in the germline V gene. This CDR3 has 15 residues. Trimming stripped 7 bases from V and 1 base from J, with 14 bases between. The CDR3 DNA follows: TGTGCCAGCAAAGTAAGCGAGGTTTCTGGAAACACCATATATTTT. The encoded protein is CASKVSEVSGNTIYF.

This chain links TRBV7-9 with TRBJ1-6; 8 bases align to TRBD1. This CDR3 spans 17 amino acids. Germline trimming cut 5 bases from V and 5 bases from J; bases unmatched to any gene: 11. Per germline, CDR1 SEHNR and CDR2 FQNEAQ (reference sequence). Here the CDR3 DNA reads TGTGCCAGCAGCGAAGCACAGGGGGGATCTGATAATTCACCCCTCCACTTT. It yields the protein CASSEAQGGSDNSPLHF.

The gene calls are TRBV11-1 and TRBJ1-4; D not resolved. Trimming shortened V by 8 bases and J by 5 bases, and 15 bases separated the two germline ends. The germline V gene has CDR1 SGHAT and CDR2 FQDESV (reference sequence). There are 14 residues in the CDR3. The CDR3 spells CASGGGRGNEKLFF. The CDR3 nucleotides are TGTGCCAGCGGAGGAGGGAGAGGGAATGAAAAACTGTTTTTT.

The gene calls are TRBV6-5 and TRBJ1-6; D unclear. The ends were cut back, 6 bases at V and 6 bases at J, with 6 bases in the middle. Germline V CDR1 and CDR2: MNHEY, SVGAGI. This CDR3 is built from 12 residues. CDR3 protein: CASSLGNSPLHF. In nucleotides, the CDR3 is TGTGCCAGCAGCCTCGGTAATTCACCCCTCCACTTT.

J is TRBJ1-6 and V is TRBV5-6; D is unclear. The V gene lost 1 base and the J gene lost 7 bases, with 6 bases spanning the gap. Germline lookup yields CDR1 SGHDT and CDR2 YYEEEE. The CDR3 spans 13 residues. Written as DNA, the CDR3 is TGTGCCAGCAGCTTGAATCGGAATTCACCCCTCCACTTT. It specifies CASSLNRNSPLHF.

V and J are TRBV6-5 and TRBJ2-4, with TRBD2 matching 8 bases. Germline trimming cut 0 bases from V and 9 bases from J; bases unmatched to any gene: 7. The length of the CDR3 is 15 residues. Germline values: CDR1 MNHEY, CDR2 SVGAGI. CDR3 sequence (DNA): TGTGCCAGCAGTTACTCGGTGGGACTAGGAAGCATTCAGTACTTC. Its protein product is CASSYSVGLGSIQYF.

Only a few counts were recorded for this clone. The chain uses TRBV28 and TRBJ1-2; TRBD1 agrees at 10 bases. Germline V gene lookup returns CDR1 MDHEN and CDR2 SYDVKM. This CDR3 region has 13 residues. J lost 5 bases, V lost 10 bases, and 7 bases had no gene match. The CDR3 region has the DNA TGTGCCACCACAGAGGACAGGGGGTATGGCTACACCTTC. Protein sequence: CATTEDRGYGYTF.

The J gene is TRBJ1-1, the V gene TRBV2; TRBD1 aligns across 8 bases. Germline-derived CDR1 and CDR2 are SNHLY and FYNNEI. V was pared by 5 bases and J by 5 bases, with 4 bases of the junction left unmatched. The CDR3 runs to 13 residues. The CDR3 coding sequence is TGTGCCAGCAGTTGGACAGGGCGGACTGAAGCTTTCTTT. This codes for CASSWTGRTEAFF. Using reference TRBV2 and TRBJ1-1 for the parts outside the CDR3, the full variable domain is EPEVTQTPSHQVTQMGQEVILRCVPISNHLYFYWYRQILGQKVEFLVSFYNNEISEKSEIFDDQFSVERPDGSNFTLKIRSTKLEDSAMYFCASSWTGRTEAFFGQGTRLTVV.